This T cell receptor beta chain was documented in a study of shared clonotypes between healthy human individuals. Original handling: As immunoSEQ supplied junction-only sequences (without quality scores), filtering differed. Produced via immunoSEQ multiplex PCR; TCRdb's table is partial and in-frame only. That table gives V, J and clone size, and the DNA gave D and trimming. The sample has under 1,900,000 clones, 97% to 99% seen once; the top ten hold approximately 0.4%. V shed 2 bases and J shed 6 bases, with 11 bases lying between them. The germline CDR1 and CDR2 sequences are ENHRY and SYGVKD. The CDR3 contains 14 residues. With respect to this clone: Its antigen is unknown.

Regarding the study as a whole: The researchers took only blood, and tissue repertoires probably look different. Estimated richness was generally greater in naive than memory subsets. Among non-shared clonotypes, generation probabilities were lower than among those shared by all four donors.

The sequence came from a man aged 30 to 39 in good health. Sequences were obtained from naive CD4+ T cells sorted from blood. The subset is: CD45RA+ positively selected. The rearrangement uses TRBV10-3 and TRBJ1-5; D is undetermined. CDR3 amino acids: CAISEGAQSQPQHF. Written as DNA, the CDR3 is TGTGCCATCAGTGAGGGTGCGCAATCTCAGCCCCAGCATTTT.